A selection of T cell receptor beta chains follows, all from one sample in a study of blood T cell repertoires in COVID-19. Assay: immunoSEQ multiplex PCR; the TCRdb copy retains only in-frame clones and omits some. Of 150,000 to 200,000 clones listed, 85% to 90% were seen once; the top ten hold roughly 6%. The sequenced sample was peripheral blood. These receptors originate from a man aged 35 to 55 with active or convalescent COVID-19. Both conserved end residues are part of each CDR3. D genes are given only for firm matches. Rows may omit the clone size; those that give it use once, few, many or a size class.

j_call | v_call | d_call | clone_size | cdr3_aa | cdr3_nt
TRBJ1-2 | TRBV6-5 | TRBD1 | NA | CASSPGQGVFNGYTF | TGTGCCAGCAGTCCTGGACAGGGGGTCTTTAATGGCTACACCTTC
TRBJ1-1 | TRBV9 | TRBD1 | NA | CASRGTGVNTEAFF | TGTGCCAGCAGGGGGACAGGGGTGAACACTGAAGCTTTCTTT
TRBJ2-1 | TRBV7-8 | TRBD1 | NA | CASSTFTGTGGSFGEQFF | TGTGCCAGCAGCACCTTTACCGGGACAGGGGGATCATTCGGTGAGCAGTTCTTC
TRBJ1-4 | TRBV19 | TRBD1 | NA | CASSYMTGVEKLFF | TGTGCCAGTAGTTACATGACAGGGGTTGAAAAACTGTTTTTT
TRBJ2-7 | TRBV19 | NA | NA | CASSSGEVTYEQYF | TGTGCCAGTAGTTCCGGGGAAGTAACCTACGAGCAGTACTTC
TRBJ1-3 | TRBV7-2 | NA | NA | CASSPRLSNTIYF | TGTGCCAGCAGCCCGAGACTTTCAAACACCATATATTTT
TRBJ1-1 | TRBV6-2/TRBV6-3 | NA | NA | CASSWGLGNTEAFF | TGTGCCAGCAGTTGGGGACTGGGGAACACTGAAGCTTTCTTT
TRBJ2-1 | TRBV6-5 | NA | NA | CASGLQRINEQFF | TGTGCCAGCGGCCTTCAAAGAATCAATGAGCAGTTCTTC
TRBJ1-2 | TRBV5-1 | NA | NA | CASSLENRQNGYTF | TGCGCCAGCAGCTTGGAGAATCGACAGAATGGCTACACCTTC
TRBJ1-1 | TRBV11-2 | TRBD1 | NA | CASSPRTGRIEAFF | TGTGCCAGCAGCCCCAGGACAGGGCGGATTGAAGCTTTCTTT
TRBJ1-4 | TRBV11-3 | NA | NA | CASSSVRGPNEKLFF | TGTGCCAGCAGCTCTGTTAGGGGCCCTAATGAAAAACTGTTTTTT
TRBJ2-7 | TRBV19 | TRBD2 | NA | CASSIDLLAGDEQYF | TGTGCCAGTAGTATAGATCTGCTAGCGGGAGACGAGCAGTACTTC
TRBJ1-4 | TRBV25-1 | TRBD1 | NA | CASRLQGAIEKLFF | TGTGCCAGCAGGCTACAGGGGGCGATTGAAAAACTGTTTTTT
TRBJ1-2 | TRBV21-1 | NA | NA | CASSKASDRRIYGYTF | TGTGCCAGCAGCAAAGCTTCTGACAGGAGAATCTATGGCTACACCTTC
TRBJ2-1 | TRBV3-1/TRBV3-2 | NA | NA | CASSPGLQTMIEQFF | TGTGCCAGCAGCCCGGGACTCCAAACAATGATTGAGCAGTTCTTC
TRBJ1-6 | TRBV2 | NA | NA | CASSLGHASPLHF | TGTGCCAGCAGTCTCGGACATGCTTCACCCCTCCACTTT
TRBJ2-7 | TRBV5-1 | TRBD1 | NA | CASSPRDRVDDEQYF | TGCGCCAGCAGCCCCCGGGACAGGGTTGACGACGAGCAGTACTTC
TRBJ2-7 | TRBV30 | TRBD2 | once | CAWSTGGLALEQYF | TGTGCCTGGAGTACCGGGGGACTAGCGCTCGAGCAGTACTTC
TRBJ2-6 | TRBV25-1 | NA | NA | CASISGANVLTF | TGTGCCAGCATATCTGGGGCCAACGTCCTGACTTTC
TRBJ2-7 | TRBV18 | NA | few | CASSPGQGGSSYEQYF | TGTGCCAGCTCACCAGGACAGGGAGGGAGCTCCTACGAGCAGTACTTC
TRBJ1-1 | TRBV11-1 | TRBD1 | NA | CASSPGGRTGEAFF | TGTGCCAGCAGCCCGGGTGGACGGACAGGAGAAGCTTTCTTT
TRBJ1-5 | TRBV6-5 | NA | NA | CASRRQNNQPQHF | TGTGCCAGCAGACGACAGAACAATCAGCCCCAGCATTTT
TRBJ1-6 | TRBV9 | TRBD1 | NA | CASSASGQGSSPLHF | TGTGCCAGCAGCGCCTCCGGACAGGGTTCTTCACCCCTCCACTTT
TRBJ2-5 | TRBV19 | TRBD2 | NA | CASSIDSGGETQYF | TGTGCCAGTAGTATAGATTCGGGGGGAGAGACCCAGTACTTC
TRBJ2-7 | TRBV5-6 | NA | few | CASSLYQGYEQYF | TGTGCCAGCAGCTTATACCAGGGTTACGAGCAGTACTTC
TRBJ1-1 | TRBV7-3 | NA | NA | CASSLRRNTEAFF | TGTGCCAGCAGCTTAAGGAGGAACACTGAAGCTTTCTTT
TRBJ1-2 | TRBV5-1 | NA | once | CASSLTGNRGNYGYTF | TGCGCCAGCAGCTTAACAGGCAATCGGGGGAACTATGGCTACACCTTC
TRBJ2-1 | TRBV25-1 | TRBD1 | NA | CASSEVPGQGEFF | TGTGCCAGCAGTGAAGTACCGGGACAGGGGGAGTTCTTC
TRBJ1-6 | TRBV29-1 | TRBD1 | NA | CSVWQGANSPLHF | TGCAGCGTTTGGCAGGGGGCCAATTCACCCCTCCACTTT
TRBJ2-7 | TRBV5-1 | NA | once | CASSLFQGGYEQYF | TGCGCCAGCAGCTTGTTTCAGGGTGGGTACGAGCAGTACTTC
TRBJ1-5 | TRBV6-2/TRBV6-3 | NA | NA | CASSGWQAYSNQPQHF | TGTGCCAGCAGTGGGTGGCAGGCCTATAGCAATCAGCCCCAGCATTTT
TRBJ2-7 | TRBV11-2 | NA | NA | CASSLGPSLYEQYF | TGTGCCAGCAGCTTAGGTCCCTCCCTCTACGAGCAGTACTTC
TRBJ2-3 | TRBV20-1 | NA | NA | CSAYSPDTQYF | TGCAGTGCTTATTCCCCAGATACGCAGTATTTT
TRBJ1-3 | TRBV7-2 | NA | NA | CASSLGQTSGNTIYF | TGTGCCAGCAGCCTTGGACAGACCTCTGGAAACACCATATATTTT
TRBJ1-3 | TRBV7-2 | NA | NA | CASSMRQLIPLNTIYF | TGTGCCAGCAGCATGAGACAGCTTATCCCCTTGAACACCATATATTTT
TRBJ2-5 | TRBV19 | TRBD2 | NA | CASSLGLAGDVETQYF | TGTGCCAGTAGTTTAGGACTAGCGGGAGATGTAGAGACCCAGTACTTC
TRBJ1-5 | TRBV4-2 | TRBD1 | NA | CASSSGQGRQPQHF | TGTGCCAGCAGCTCAGGACAGGGGAGGCAGCCCCAGCATTTT
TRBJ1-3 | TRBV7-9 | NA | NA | CASSYGGLDTIYF | TGTGCCAGCAGCTATGGGGGCTTGGACACCATATATTTT
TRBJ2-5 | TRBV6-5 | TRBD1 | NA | CASSSPGQGRETQYF | TGTGCCAGCAGCTCACCGGGACAGGGGCGAGAGACCCAGTACTTC
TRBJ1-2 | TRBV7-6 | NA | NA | CASSLATGGDGYTF | TGTGCCAGCAGCTTAGCGACGGGGGGCGATGGCTACACCTTC
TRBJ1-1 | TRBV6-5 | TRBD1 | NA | CASKDRDYTEAFF | TGTGCCAGCAAAGACAGGGATTACACTGAAGCTTTCTTT
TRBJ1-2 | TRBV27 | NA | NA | CASSHGADYGYTF | TGTGCCAGCAGTCATGGGGCGGACTATGGCTACACCTTC
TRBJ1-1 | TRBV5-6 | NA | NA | CASSWAGAATPAFF | TGTGCCAGCAGCTGGGCGGGGGCCGCAACGCCGGCTTTCTTT
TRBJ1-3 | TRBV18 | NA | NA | CASSVAPGDSGNTIYF | TGTGCCAGCTCAGTAGCCCCAGGGGACTCTGGAAACACCATATATTTT
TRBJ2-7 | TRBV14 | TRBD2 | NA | CASSQAGGRAYEQYF | TGTGCCAGCAGCCAAGCTGGCGGGAGGGCCTACGAGCAGTACTTC
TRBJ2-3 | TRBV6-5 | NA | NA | CASRGTGTDTQYF | TGTGCCAGCAGAGGGACTGGCACAGATACGCAGTATTTT
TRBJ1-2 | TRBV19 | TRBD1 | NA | CASTGTGGVAGYTF | TGTGCCAGTACCGGGACAGGGGGCGTGGCTGGCTACACCTTC
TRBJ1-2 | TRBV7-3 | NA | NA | CASSLINLDGGRGRGWGYTF | TGTGCCAGCAGCTTAATCAATCTTGATGGCGGACGCGGCAGGGGTTGGGGCTACACCTTC
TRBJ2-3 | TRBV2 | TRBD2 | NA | CASSPGLAGRTDTQYF | TGTGCCAGCAGTCCGGGACTAGCGGGGCGCACAGATACGCAGTATTTT
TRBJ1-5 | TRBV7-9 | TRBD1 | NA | CASSLDREAYQPQHF | TGTGCCAGCAGCCTGGACAGGGAAGCGTACCAGCCCCAGCATTTT
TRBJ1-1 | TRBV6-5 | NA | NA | CASRTVNEAFF | TGTGCCAGCCGGACAGTTAATGAAGCTTTCTTT
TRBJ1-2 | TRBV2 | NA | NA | CASRGSQGGGYTF | TGTGCCAGCAGGGGGTCCCAGGGAGGTGGCTACACCTTC
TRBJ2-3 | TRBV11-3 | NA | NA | CASSSGTSTDTQYF | TGTGCCAGCAGCTCCGGGACTAGCACAGATACGCAGTATTTT
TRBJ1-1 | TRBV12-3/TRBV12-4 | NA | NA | CASSRDFNTEAFF | TGTGCCAGCAGTCGGGACTTCAACACTGAAGCTTTCTTT
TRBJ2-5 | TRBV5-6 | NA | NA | CASSLVGRAQETQYF | TGTGCCAGCAGCTTGGTAGGCAGGGCGCAAGAGACCCAGTACTTC